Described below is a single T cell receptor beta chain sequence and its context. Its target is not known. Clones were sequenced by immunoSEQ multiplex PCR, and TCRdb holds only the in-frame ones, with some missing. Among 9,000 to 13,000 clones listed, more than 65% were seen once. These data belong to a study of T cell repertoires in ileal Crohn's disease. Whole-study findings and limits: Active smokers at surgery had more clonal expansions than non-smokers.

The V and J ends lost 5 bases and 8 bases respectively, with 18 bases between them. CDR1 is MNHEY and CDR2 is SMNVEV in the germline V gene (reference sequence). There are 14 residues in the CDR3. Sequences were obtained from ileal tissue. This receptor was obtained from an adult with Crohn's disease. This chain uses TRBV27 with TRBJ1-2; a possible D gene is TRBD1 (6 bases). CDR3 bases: TGTGCCAGCAGTCCCAGGGGCAAGCAAGGCGGCTACACCTTC. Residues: CASSPRGKQGGYTF.